The source of this TCR beta chain is a study of T-cell memory formation after mild COVID-19 (dated by TCRdb to the early 2020s). The study in broad terms: TCR sequence clusters from the two donors were largely donor specific. Two young, previously healthy adult volunteers, one female and one male, were included in the cohort. In a couple of donors, T-cell clones that expanded and contracted after mild COVID-19 were followed by sequencing TCRalpha and TCRbeta repertoires longitudinally.

The full study reports these points: SARS-CoV-2 specificity of the second-wave clones peaking on day 37 was not confirmed. Some responding clones were detected in pre-infection memory, suggesting pre-existing cross-reactive memory T cells joined the SARS-CoV-2 response. From day 15 to 85, contracting clones showed balanced CD4/CD8 phenotypes, whereas a second wave of clones that expanded from day 15 to 37 leaned towards CD4+. The study covered only two mild cases, and larger cohorts including severe cases with pre-infection samples were considered necessary. Contracting CD4+ clones turned up mainly in the CM and EM memory subsets, whereas EMRA was where CD8+ clones were enriched.

The instrument given in TCRdb is Illumina NovaSeq 6000. TCRalpha and TCRbeta cDNA libraries were built by 5'RACE with constant-segment primers, adding sample barcodes and unique molecular identifiers. Trizol reagent was used to extract RNA from every sample. Library amplification was performed in two PCR steps, and a second sample barcode and Illumina TruSeq adapters were introduced in the second step. Libraries were sequenced on an Illumina NovaSeq with 2 x 150 bp paired-end reads. The study's processing was this. Demultiplexing of reads and collapsing into UMI-guided consensus sequences were performed with migec v1.2.7. Using mixcr v2.1.11, the UMI consensuses were aligned to TRA and TRB V and J templates and assembled into clonotypes. A clonotype was counted as expanded or contracted only when both edgeR and NoisET called the clonotype significant, with the noise models trained on biological replicates. For edgeR calls, the cutoffs were a false discovery rate-adjusted p below 0.01 and a log2 fold-change threshold of 1. As an exploratory analysis of dynamics, PCA with hierarchical clustering was applied to max-normalized trajectories of the 1000 most abundant clonotypes. The CD4 or CD8 phenotype of responding clones was assigned using the separately sequenced CD4+ and CD8+ repertoires. Using fastp at Q25 and MiXCR, TCRdb reprocessed the public reads and kept productive beta chains. When rows share a CDR3 protein, they turn into one entry using the most common DNA and genes. The V and J calls and clone size are TCRdb's, not the authors'. The table for this sample lists roughly 29,000 distinct CDR3 sequences; 12% of them were counted only once. The ten top clones hold over 12% of the sample.

V ends up 4 bases short and J 4 bases short, with an unmatched junction base count of 9. CDR1 and CDR2 were assigned from the germline V gene (reference sequence) as SGHNT and YYREEE. Its CDR3 holds 16 amino acids, cysteine through phenylalanine. Here the CDR3 DNA is all that survives: 48 bases in frame from base 1. This clonotype came up many times. Its antigen is not yet known. Within one base of it there is no much larger clone, and no base qualities were kept. PBMCs were isolated by Ficoll-Paque density gradient centrifugation. This chain joins TRBV5-4 to TRBJ2-1; TRBD2 aligns with 9 central bases. This receptor was taken from an adult woman who had mild COVID-19 (a few samples of this study predate the infection). The sample titles of this study are shuffled in the database, so cell type and time point are left out; the donor was told from shared clones. Specimen: PBMCs or a T cell subset sorted from them (not recorded which). CDR3 sequence: CASSEGASGAYNEQFF. The nucleotide sequence is given as TGTGCCAGCAGCGAAGGAGCTAGCGGGGCGTACAATGAGCAGTTCTTC.